The 27 T cell receptor beta chains below all came from one sample that was sequenced in a study of blood T cell repertoires in COVID-19. The assay was immunoSEQ multiplex PCR, and TCRdb's table has in-frame clones only and misses some. The data hold 85,000 to 130,000 clones, with about 80% observed a single time. The sequencing sample was made of peripheral blood. The receptors stem from a woman of 80 years or more with active or convalescent COVID-19.

With regard to this clone: A read error may produce the germline difference seen at one junction end. The genes are TRBV20-1 and TRBJ2-3; possible D gene TRBD1, 6 bases. CDR3 length: 9 amino acids. Germline V gene sequence: CDR1 DFQATT, CDR2 SNEGSKA (reference sequence). The CDR3 region is CSVHFGTTF. The CDR3 DNA reads TGCAGTGTACACTTTGGGACAACCTTT.

The chain employs TRBV10-2 and TRBJ2-2; 11 bases agree with TRBD1. CDR3 size: 15 residues. CDR1 is WSHSY, CDR2 SAAADI, per germline. Trimming at V came to 3 bases and at J to 6 bases, leaving 3 bases not matched to a gene. The CDR3 reads CASSEPGQGAGELFF. CDR3 coding DNA: TGCGCCAGCAGTGAACCGGGACAGGGGGCCGGGGAGCTGTTTTTT.

V gene TRBV6-5 combines with J gene TRBJ1-1, with 8 positions matching TRBD1. Germline V gene data show CDR1 as MNHEY and CDR2 as SVGAGI. The CDR3 totals 14 residues. The V gene end was trimmed by 7 bases and the J gene end by 3 bases; junction bases not matched to a gene: 7. CDR3 sequence reads: CASTNRGTYTEAFF. CDR3 nucleotide sequence: TGTGCCAGCACAAACAGGGGGACGTACACTGAAGCTTTCTTT.

V gene TRBV28 combines with J gene TRBJ2-7; 9 bases line up with TRBD1. The V segment lost 4 bases and the J segment 2 bases; nucleotides outside the gene matches: 6. Germline-derived CDR1 and CDR2 are MDHEN and SYDVKM. The CDR3 sequence is 15 residues long. The CDR3 DNA is TGTGCCAGCAGTTCCGGGACAGGGCGACCCTACGAGCAGTACTTC. This encodes CASSSGTGRPYEQYF.

The V call is TRBV30, the J call TRBJ2-7; possibly TRBD1 for D (5 bases). Germline V lookup: CDR1 GTSNPN, CDR2 SVGIG (reference sequence). The CDR3 spans 15 residues. Trimming pared 3 bases from V and 0 bases from J, leaving 15 bases between. The CDR3 sequence is CAWSPIRARSYEQYF. The CDR3 nucleotides read TGTGCCTGGAGCCCAATCAGGGCACGCTCCTACGAGCAGTACTTC.

The chain has TRBV5-5 and TRBJ2-2; D is uncertain. V lost 0 bases and J lost 1, with 13 bases in between. Germline loops: CDR1 SGHKS, CDR2 YYEKEE (reference sequence). This CDR3 is 17 amino acids long. The CDR3 DNA reads as TGTGCCAGCAGCTTGGCGGCAGGTGGAATGAACACCGGGGAGCTGTTTTTT. Its translation is CASSLAAGGMNTGELFF.

The V gene is TRBV7-9, the J gene TRBJ1-4; D might be TRBD1 (6 bases). The ends were cut back, 4 bases at V and 0 bases at J, with 9 bases in the middle. This CDR3 spans 15 amino acids. The germline CDR1 and CDR2 sequences are SEHNR and FQNEAQ (reference sequence). CDR3: CASSSGVTTNEKLFF. In DNA, the CDR3 is TGTGCCAGCAGCTCAGGGGTTACAACTAATGAAAAACTGTTTTTT.

The V gene is TRBV7-9, the J gene TRBJ2-5; D not resolved. CDR1 and CDR2 from the germline V gene are SEHNR and FQNEAQ (reference sequence). Trimming took 3 bases from V and 3 from J, leaving 11 bases between them. The CDR3 extends over 14 amino acids. Here the CDR3 reads CASSFPLTEETQYF. Here the CDR3 DNA reads TGTGCCAGCAGCTTCCCATTGACTGAAGAGACCCAGTACTTC.

This chain links TRBV5-1 with TRBJ1-1, with TRBD1 identical over 8 bases. Losses at the gene ends were 4 bases for V and 4 bases for J; bases not matched to a gene: 9. The CDR3 is 15 residues long. The germline V gene has CDR1 SGHRS and CDR2 YFSETQ. The CDR3 reads CASSPWGQESTEAFF. The CDR3 DNA reads TGCGCCAGCAGCCCGTGGGGACAGGAGAGCACTGAAGCTTTCTTT.

The chain uses TRBV5-1 and TRBJ2-7, with TRBD1 identical over 7 bases. Germline CDR1 reads SGHRS; CDR2 reads YFSETQ. With V trimmed by 4 bases and J by 2 bases, 6 bases remained unmatched. The CDR3 loop spans 14 amino acids. The CDR3 is CASSSQGDAYEQYF. The DNA of the CDR3 is TGCGCCAGCAGCAGCCAGGGGGATGCCTACGAGCAGTACTTC.

The chain is built from TRBV5-1 and TRBJ1-1, with 7 bases fitting TRBD1. CDR3 size: 14 residues. The germline V gene has CDR1 SGHRS and CDR2 YFSETQ. Trimming took 4 bases from V and 3 from J; bases not matched to a gene: 6. This CDR3 is CASSHRGVDTEAFF. In DNA, the CDR3 is TGCGCCAGCAGCCACAGGGGAGTGGACACTGAAGCTTTCTTT. The variable domain in full, with the rest retrieved from reference TRBV5-1 and TRBJ1-1, is KAGVTQTPRYLIKTRGQQVTLSCSPISGHRSVSWYQQTPGQGLQFLFEYFSETQRNKGNFPGRFSGRQFSNSRSEMNVSTLELGDSALYLCASSHRGVDTEAFFGQGTRLTVV.

This clone showed up just once. V usage is TRBV7-2 and J usage is TRBJ2-5, with 8 bases aligning to TRBD1. CDR1 and CDR2 from the germline V gene are SGHTA and FQGNSA. The CDR3 consists of 14 residues. V lost 5 bases to trimming and J lost 3 bases; unmatched junction nucleotides: 5. The CDR3 nucleotides are TGTGCCAGCAGCCGCAGGGGGCCGAAAGAGACCCAGTACTTC. Protein sequence: CASSRRGPKETQYF.

V usage is TRBV6-5 and J usage is TRBJ2-3; D uncertain. The V end was cut by 5 bases, the J end by 2 bases, with 11 bases between. Germline CDR1 reads MNHEY; CDR2 reads SVGAGI. The CDR3 runs 14 residues. The CDR3 bases are TGTGCCAGCAGTCTACAGTTCGCCACAGATACGCAGTATTTT. As protein: CASSLQFATDTQYF.

This clone appeared a single time. This chain uses TRBV7-2 with TRBJ2-3; D is possibly TRBD2 (6 bases). CDR3 size: 13 residues. Germline V gives CDR1 SGHTA, CDR2 FQGNSA. Trimming removed 3 bases from V and 9 bases from J, with 13 bases in between. CDR3 in DNA: TGTGCCAGCAGCTTCACGGGAGAGGAGACGCAGTATTTT. It encodes CASSFTGEETQYF.

This rearrangement joins TRBV6-5 to TRBJ1-1; D might be TRBD1 (6 bases). Germline assignment: CDR1 MNHEY and CDR2 SVGAGI. Between the trimmed V and J ends, which lost 11 bases and 4 bases, there was a span of 17 bases. The CDR3 has 13 residues. The DNA of the CDR3 is TGTGCCTCTAGCAGGGGTGTCATCACTGAAGCTTTCTTT. Amino acid sequence: CASSRGVITEAFF.

The chain has TRBV10-3 and TRBJ2-1, with 8 positions matching TRBD2. The V gene's germline CDR1 is ENHRY and CDR2 SYGVKD. Losses at the gene ends were 8 bases for V and 9 bases for J; bases not matched to a gene: 12. This CDR3 comprises 14 residues. In DNA form, the CDR3 reads TGTGCCATCGGGGCCGAGCGGGGGTTTAGTGAGCAGTTCTTC. Translating it yields CAIGAERGFSEQFF.

J is TRBJ1-5 and V is TRBV2; 9 nucleotides align to TRBD1. The germline V gene encodes CDR1 SNHLY and CDR2 FYNNEI. The CDR3 is 14 amino acids. V trimming: 6 bases; J trimming: 5 bases; junction bases outside the gene matches: 5. The CDR3 DNA is TGTGCCAGCAGCGAGGGACAGGGAGATCAGCCCCAGCATTTT. As protein: CASSEGQGDQPQHF.

V and J are TRBV6-5 and TRBJ1-6; TRBD1 agrees at 7 bases. The CDR3 is 16 amino acids. Germline V lookup: CDR1 MNHEY, CDR2 SVGAGI. V gave up 0 bases and J gave up 9 bases; unmatched junction bases: 8. In DNA, the CDR3 is TGTGCCAGCAGTTACTCTTACAGGGGATCGGGTTCACCCCTCCACTTT. Encoded protein: CASSYSYRGSGSPLHF.

This clone was observed a handful of times. The chain employs TRBV6-5 and TRBJ2-1; D perhaps matches TRBD1 (6 bases). The V gene lost 6 bases and the J gene lost 12 bases, with 21 bases spanning the gap. Germline V gives CDR1 MNHEY, CDR2 SVGAGI. This CDR3 is built from 14 residues. The CDR3 DNA is TGTGCCAGCAGGGCTGGGGGCGCCTTTAGCCCGCAGTTCTTC. Protein product: CASRAGGAFSPQFF.

The genes are TRBV25-1 and TRBJ1-6; 9 positions agree with TRBD1. The CDR3 is 17 residues long. V lost 5 bases, J lost 7 bases, and 12 bases stayed unmatched. From germline, CDR1 is MGHDK and CDR2 SYGVNS. For the CDR3, the DNA is TGTGCCAGCAGTTCTCCCGGGACAGGGAACTGGAATTCACCCCTCCACTTT. The encoded protein is CASSSPGTGNWNSPLHF.

The table lists this clone with a few counts. The chain has TRBV5-4 and TRBJ2-7, with 7 bases lining up with TRBD2. The germline gives CDR1 SGHNT, CDR2 YYREEE (reference sequence). V lost 4 bases, J lost 5 bases, and 9 bases stayed unmatched. The CDR3 sequence is 14 residues long. The CDR3: CASSRTGGAHEQYF. CDR3 DNA sequence: TGTGCCAGCAGCAGGACGGGGGGTGCGCACGAGCAGTACTTC. The full variable domain, with the rest looked up from reference TRBV5-4 and TRBJ2-7, is ETGVTQSPTHLIKTRGQQVTLRCSSQSGHNTVSWYQQALGQGPQFIFQYYREEENGRGNFPPRFSGLQFPNYSSELNVNALELDDSALYLCASSRTGGAHEQYFGPGTRLTVT.

This chain uses TRBV7-9 with TRBJ1-5; D gene unclear. V was pared by 3 bases and J by 4 bases, with 10 bases between. The germline CDR1 and CDR2 sequences are SEHNR and FQNEAQ (reference sequence). The CDR3 contains 14 residues. The CDR3 spells CASSLVTENQPQHF. The CDR3 coding sequence is TGTGCCAGCAGCTTGGTTACGGAGAATCAGCCCCAGCATTTT.

The chain employs TRBV5-1 and TRBJ1-2; D is possibly TRBD1 (5 bases). With 9 bases removed from V and 8 bases from J, the gap between germline ends came to 20 bases. There are 13 residues in the CDR3. Looked up from germline, CDR1 is SGHRS and CDR2 is YFSETQ. CDR3 sequence reads: CAKDVFRGEGYTF. The CDR3 DNA follows: TGCGCCAAGGACGTGTTTCGGGGGGAGGGCTACACCTTC.

This clone was counted a few times. Here the CDR3 reads CASSYSSGTGFPSLHF. Written as DNA, the CDR3 is TGTGCCAGCAGTTACTCGTCCGGGACAGGGTTCCCATCCCTCCACTTT. V usage is TRBV6-5 and J usage is TRBJ1-6; 9 bases line up with TRBD1. V was clipped by 0 bases and J by 14 bases; unmatched bases: 11. The CDR3 consists of 16 residues. Germline CDR1 is MNHEY and CDR2 is SVGAGI.

This chain uses TRBV2 with TRBJ2-1; 9 bases fit TRBD2. Germline values: CDR1 SNHLY, CDR2 FYNNEI. This CDR3 comprises 13 residues. Losses at the gene ends were 8 bases for V and 8 bases for J; bases not matched to a gene: 7. In DNA, the CDR3 is TGTGCCAGCGCGGGAGGGAATGTTGATGAGCAGTTCTTC. Translating gives CASAGGNVDEQFF. The full variable domain, completed using reference TRBV2 and TRBJ2-1, is EPEVTQTPSHQVTQMGQEVILRCVPISNHLYFYWYRQILGQKVEFLVSFYNNEISEKSEIFDDQFSVERPDGSNFTLKIRSTKLEDSAMYFCASAGGNVDEQFFGPGTRLTVL.

The rearrangement joins TRBV5-6 to TRBJ2-3; 8 bases match TRBD2. The CDR3 sequence is 15 residues long. V dropped 0 bases and J dropped 2; count of bases not matched to a gene: 2. Germline CDR1 SGHDT, CDR2 YYEEEE. The CDR3 DNA reads as TGTGCCAGCAGCTTGGTCGGGAGGGTCACAGATACGCAGTATTTT. The encoded protein is CASSLVGRVTDTQYF.

The genes are TRBV4-2 and TRBJ1-1; TRBD1 is a possible D gene (5 bases). The CDR3 consists of 15 residues. V lost 4 bases to trimming and J lost 1 base, with 13 bases between them. From germline, CDR1 is LGHNA and CDR2 YNFKEQ. The CDR3 coding sequence is TGTGCCAGCAGCCCTATCCAGGGTGGGAACACTGAAGCTTTCTTT. Translating gives CASSPIQGGNTEAFF.